A single sample is the source of the 26 T cell receptor beta chains below, sequenced in a study of cytomegalovirus exposure and HLA in healthy donors. The PCR ran on 60 Vbeta and 13 Jbeta primers. Produced via immunoSEQ multiplex PCR; TCRdb's table is partial and in-frame only. The repertoire holds roughly 190,000 clones, 83% seen once, with approximately 1.6% in the top ten. The material sequenced was PBMCs. The receptors come from a man aged 40-49 years in good health and CMV-seropositive.

The J gene is TRBJ2-1, the V gene TRBV28, with D unclear. Germline CDR1 is MDHEN and CDR2 is SYDVKM. The CDR3 extends over 12 amino acids. V dropped 5 bases and J dropped 7 bases, with 9 bases sitting between them. The CDR3 nucleotides are TGTGCCAGCAGTCCACAGATAAATGAGCAGTTCTTC. Translated: CASSPQINEQFF.

The sample holds a few counts of this clone. This sequence joins TRBV2 and TRBJ1-5; the D gene is possibly TRBD1 (5 bases). V gave up 8 bases and J gave up 5 bases, with 19 bases separating them. Germline lookup yields CDR1 SNHLY and CDR2 FYNNEI. The CDR3 covers 15 residues. Written as DNA, the CDR3 is TGTGCCAGCCATAATCTGGGCAGGGCGGATCAGCCCCAGCATTTT. Protein product: CASHNLGRADQPQHF. Supplemented by reference TRBV2 and TRBJ1-5, the full variable domain reads EPEVTQTPSHQVTQMGQEVILRCVPISNHLYFYWYRQILGQKVEFLVSFYNNEISEKSEIFDDQFSVERPDGSNFTLKIRSTKLEDSAMYFCASHNLGRADQPQHFGDGTRLSIL.

This clone came up a few times. This CDR3 reads CASEWALSYEQYF. Here the CDR3 DNA reads TGTGCCAGCGAATGGGCCCTCTCCTACGAGCAGTACTTC. The chain links TRBV19 to TRBJ2-7; D gene unclear. The CDR3 runs to 13 residues. V lost 9 bases and J lost 0, with 12 bases in between. Germline CDR1 and CDR2: LNHDA and SQIVND (reference sequence).

V gene TRBV6-6 combines with J gene TRBJ1-6, with 8 nucleotides matching TRBD1. The trim removed 7 bases at V and 7 bases at J, leaving 9 bases unmatched. The CDR3 runs to 15 residues. The germline V gene has CDR1 MNHNY and CDR2 SVGAGI (reference sequence). CDR3 amino acids: CASTSDRVRNSPLHF. The DNA for the CDR3 is TGTGCCAGCACCTCGGACAGGGTGAGAAATTCACCCCTCCACTTT.

V gene TRBV27 combines with J gene TRBJ1-5, with 8 bases fitting TRBD1. Germline CDR1 reads MNHEY; CDR2 reads SMNVEV (reference sequence). V trimming: 3 bases; J trimming: 4 bases; junction bases outside the gene matches: 5. The CDR3 covers 15 residues. CDR3 in amino acids: CASSFRGRKNQPQHF. As DNA, the CDR3 is TGTGCCAGCAGTTTCAGGGGGCGCAAGAATCAGCCCCAGCATTTT.

J is TRBJ2-7 and V is TRBV6-5; D might be TRBD1 (6 bases). The CDR3 loop spans 15 amino acids. CDR1 and CDR2 from the germline V gene are MNHEY and SVGAGI. The V end was cut by 6 bases, the J end by 0 bases, with 15 bases between. For the CDR3, the DNA is TGTGCCAGCAGAGAGGACAGAAGAAACTCCTACGAGCAGTACTTC. It specifies CASREDRRNSYEQYF.

J is TRBJ2-1 and V is TRBV27; 8 bases map to TRBD1. The V and J ends lost 3 bases and 9 bases, in that order; junction bases with no gene match: 7. The germline gives CDR1 MNHEY, CDR2 SMNVEV (reference sequence). This CDR3 has 14 residues. In nucleotides, the CDR3 is TGTGCCAGCAGTTTCGGGGGACAGGAGGGTGAGCAGTTCTTC. This gives the protein CASSFGGQEGEQFF.

The gene calls are TRBV28 and TRBJ1-1; 7 bases match TRBD1. V gave up 6 bases and J gave up 0 bases; unmatched junction bases: 10. Germline V lookup: CDR1 MDHEN, CDR2 SYDVKM. The CDR3 length is 16 residues. CDR3 in DNA: TGTGCCAGCAGCAAAACAGGGGCCCTTCTGAACACTGAAGCTTTCTTT. The encoded protein is CASSKTGALLNTEAFF.

V and J are TRBV27 and TRBJ1-5, with D unresolved. The CDR3 covers 14 residues. Germline V lookup: CDR1 MNHEY, CDR2 SMNVEV (reference sequence). V was cut by 2 bases and J by 5 bases, with 10 bases left in between. The CDR3 nucleotides read TGTGCCAGCAGTTTAGCGTCGACTCATCAGCCCCAGCATTTT. Protein: CASSLASTHQPQHF.

The chain links TRBV11-2 to TRBJ2-3; 8 positions match TRBD1. Per the germline V gene, CDR1 is SGHAT and CDR2 is FQNNGV. This CDR3 region has 14 residues. Germline trimming cut 6 bases from V and 2 bases from J; bases unmatched to any gene: 4. The CDR3 sequence is CASRTGAFTDTQYF. Written as DNA, the CDR3 is TGTGCCAGCAGGACAGGGGCCTTCACAGATACGCAGTATTTT.

Only a few counts were recorded for this clone. The J gene is TRBJ2-3, the V gene TRBV5-4; 10 nucleotides match TRBD1. Germline CDR1 SGHNT, CDR2 YYREEE (reference sequence). After removal of 4 bases from V and 3 bases from J, the junction contained 8 bases not matched to a gene. The CDR3 contains 16 residues. The CDR3 DNA reads TGTGCCAGCAGCCTCAGGACAGGGGGTATAACAGATACGCAGTATTTT. Its protein is CASSLRTGGITDTQYF.

The rearrangement joins TRBV5-1 to TRBJ1-1; D uncertain. The germline CDR1 and CDR2 sequences are SGHRS and YFSETQ. V lost 4 bases, J lost 3 bases, and 22 bases lay in between. There are 17 residues in the CDR3. The CDR3 loop reads CASSGLGKDDVYTEAFF. CDR3 bases: TGCGCCAGCAGCGGACTAGGTAAGGACGATGTGTACACTGAAGCTTTCTTT.

The chain links TRBV5-4 to TRBJ2-1, with D maybe TRBD2 (5 bases). Trimming removed 5 bases from V and 8 bases from J, with 11 bases in between. The CDR3 contains 12 residues. From germline, CDR1 is SGHNT and CDR2 YYREEE (reference sequence). CDR3 nucleotides: TGTGCCAGCAGGATAGCGACGGATGAGCAGTTCTTC. This sequence encodes CASRIATDEQFF.

This chain links TRBV4-1 with TRBJ2-1, with D hard to call. The CDR3 loop spans 15 amino acids. CDR1 and CDR2 from the germline V gene are MGHRA and YSYEKL. V was shortened by 0 bases and J by 9 bases, with 15 bases between the two germline ends. CDR3 DNA: TGCGCCAGCAGCCAAGATATAGTATCAAGTGGTGAGCAGTTCTTC. Translating it yields CASSQDIVSSGEQFF.

The chain recombines TRBV4-1 with TRBJ2-1; 9 bases map to TRBD2. Looked up from germline, CDR1 is MGHRA and CDR2 is YSYEKL. This CDR3 spans 16 amino acids. V shed 1 base and J 6 bases; nucleotides not matched to a gene: 7. CDR3 coding DNA: TGCGCCAGCAGCCAAGCGGGCAGCGGGAGGACCAATGAGCAGTTCTTC. Translation: CASSQAGSGRTNEQFF.

The rearrangement links TRBV4-3 to TRBJ2-7; 8 nucleotides match TRBD1. Losses at the gene ends were 1 base for V and 5 bases for J; bases not matched to a gene: 4. From germline, CDR1 is LGHNA and CDR2 YSLEER. CDR3 length equals 14 residues. The CDR3 region has the DNA TGCGCCAGCAGCCAAGGGACAGGGATCGACGAGCAGTACTTC. Its protein product is CASSQGTGIDEQYF.

The chain links TRBV28 to TRBJ1-2; 7 bases are a match to TRBD1. The CDR3 covers 14 residues. V was clipped by 5 bases and J by 7 bases; unmatched bases: 10. Germline V gives CDR1 MDHEN, CDR2 SYDVKM. The CDR3 nucleotides read TGTGCCAGCAGTCTGGGACAGTCACTCGGTGGCTACACCTTC. Residues: CASSLGQSLGGYTF.

For this clone: Other DNA sequences in the sample encode the same CDR3. The gene calls are TRBV5-1 and TRBJ1-1, with 8 bases that match TRBD1. V was pared by 8 bases and J by 5 bases, with 8 bases of the junction left unmatched. Germline-derived CDR1 and CDR2 are SGHRS and YFSETQ. This CDR3 has 13 residues. The CDR3 region is CASTRTGQTEAFF. DNA of the CDR3: TGCGCCAGTACGCGGACAGGGCAAACTGAAGCTTTCTTT.

V is TRBV28 and J is TRBJ1-2, with no clear D. Germline assignment: CDR1 MDHEN and CDR2 SYDVKM. CDR3 length: 13 residues. Trimming removed 6 bases at V and 3 bases at J, with 11 bases between. For the CDR3, the DNA is TGTGCCAGCAGCCATGGGGAGCACTATGGCTACACCTTC. Protein product: CASSHGEHYGYTF.

The rearrangement uses TRBV11-2 and TRBJ2-2, with D perhaps TRBD2 (5 bases). The CDR3 length is 14 residues. The germline V gene has CDR1 SGHAT and CDR2 FQNNGV. V was clipped by 1 base and J by 7 bases, with 10 bases between them. CDR3 sequence (DNA): TGTGCCAGCAGCTTAGGGGCGGGTGACGGGGAGCTGTTTTTT. This gives the protein CASSLGAGDGELFF.

The chain recombines TRBV9 with TRBJ2-3; tentative D call: TRBD2 (7 bases). The CDR3 length is 16 residues. Per the germline V gene, CDR1 is SGDLS and CDR2 is YYNGEE. V shed 7 bases and J shed 6 bases, with 24 bases lying between them. Here the CDR3 DNA reads TGTGCCAGCGATAGGGGGGGCTACGGGGGTTCGGATACGCAGTATTTT. Translating it yields CASDRGGYGGSDTQYF.

This clone has a single count. The junction departs from the called germline gene at one end, perhaps through a read error. The chain has TRBV9 and TRBJ2-1; 14 bases fit TRBD2. CDR1 and CDR2 (germline): SGDLS, YYNGEE. The CDR3 runs to 13 residues. The chain's CDR3 is CASSVGTSGREIF. As DNA, the CDR3 is TGTGCCAGCAGCGTTGGGACTAGCGGGAGAGAAATCTTC.

V is TRBV7-9 and J is TRBJ2-2; D may be TRBD2 (6 bases). V was clipped by 5 bases and J by 3 bases, with 16 bases between them. In germline, CDR1 is SEHNR, CDR2 FQNEAQ (reference sequence). The length of the CDR3 is 16 residues. The DNA of the CDR3 is TGTGCCAGCAGCCAGCTTGGGCGGGGTTACACCGGGGAGCTGTTTTTT. Encoded protein: CASSQLGRGYTGELFF.

This sequence joins TRBV6-1 and TRBJ1-2; no clear D gene. This CDR3 spans 16 amino acids. V dropped 0 bases and J dropped 4 bases, with 15 bases sitting between them. Germline CDR1 MNHNS, CDR2 SASEGT. CDR3 sequence: CASSEAYGEFVYGYTF. CDR3 nucleotide sequence: TGTGCCAGCAGTGAAGCTTACGGGGAGTTCGTCTATGGCTACACCTTC.

This chain connects TRBV7-2 to TRBJ1-3, with 8 bases fitting TRBD1. This CDR3 spans 15 amino acids. CDR1 SGHTA and CDR2 FQGNSA come from the germline V gene. J gave up 4 bases and V 5 bases, and 7 bases lay outside the gene matches. CDR3 bases: TGTGCCAGCAGCCAGCAGGACAGGGCGGGAAACACCATATATTTT. It encodes CASSQQDRAGNTIYF.

Written as DNA, the CDR3 is TGTGCCAGCACCGTAGCGGCCTCAACCTACGAGCAGTACTTC. As protein: CASTVAASTYEQYF. The genes are TRBV6-1 and TRBJ2-7, with a tentative D call TRBD2 (6 bases). The V gene's germline CDR1 is MNHNS and CDR2 SASEGT. Trimming cost V 7 bases and J 2 bases, with 15 bases left between them. The length of the CDR3 is 14 residues.